A selection of T cell receptor beta chains follows, all from one sample in a study of T cells after yellow fever vaccination. Each CDR3 protein gets one entry after TCRdb re-called the 5' RACE reads with MiXCR. The sample contains 35,000 to 55,000 distinct CDR3 sequences, over 5.5% of which appear only once. This sample comprised PBMCs, either bulk or a sorted T-cell subset (CD4+, CD8+, memory, or dextramer-sorted; not recorded which), obtained 45 days after the yellow fever booster vaccination. Receptor source: a man aged 30 to 39 who received the YFV17D yellow fever vaccine. Each CDR3 is given with its conserved first and last residue. D genes are given only for firm matches. The size field is filled for only some rows; it gives once, few, many or a size class.

D,V,J,size,DNA,CDR3
NA,TRBV20-1,TRBJ2-7,few,TGCAGTGCTAGTATCCGGCAGTCCTACGAGCAGTACTTC,CSASIRQSYEQYF
NA,TRBV11-3,TRBJ2-1,many,TGTGCCAGCAGCTTCGGTGGCTCCTACAATGAGCAGTTCTTC,CASSFGGSYNEQFF
NA,TRBV18,TRBJ2-7,many,TGTGCCAGCTCACCCCTGGACACACATTACGAGCAGTACTTC,CASSPLDTHYEQYF
NA,TRBV28,TRBJ2-7,many,TGTGCCAGCAGGAGGACGACAGGTTACGAGCAGTACTTC,CASRRTTGYEQYF
TRBD2,TRBV29-1,TRBJ2-1,many,TGCAGCGCCCTACCGGGACTAGCGGACAATGAGCAGTTCTTC,CSALPGLADNEQFF
NA,TRBV6-1,TRBJ2-3,NA,TGTGCCAGCATCGGCCCCGGCACAGATACGCAGTATTTT,CASIGPGTDTQYF
TRBD2,TRBV5-1,TRBJ2-5,many,TGCGCCAGCAGCACGGGACTAGCGGGAAAGCACCAAGAGACCCAGTACTTC,CASSTGLAGKHQETQYF
NA,TRBV12-3/TRBV12-4,TRBJ2-1,many,TGTGCCAGCAGATTCGGGGGTCCCTACAATGAGCAGTTCTTC,CASRFGGPYNEQFF
NA,TRBV7-8,TRBJ2-5,many,TGTGCCAGCACCCCCGGGGCATCCCAGTACTTC,CASTPGASQYF
TRBD2,TRBV5-1,TRBJ2-3,NA,TGCGCCAGCAGGACGAGCGGGACTAGCACAGATACGCAGTATTTT,CASRTSGTSTDTQYF
TRBD1,TRBV5-1,TRBJ1-2,many,TGCGCCAGCAGCTGGACCCCCTCCGGGACAGGGGGCGCAGGGGTGCGTGGCTACACCTTC,CASSWTPSGTGGAGVRGYTF
NA,TRBV2,TRBJ2-1,many,TGTGCCAGTAGGCCCTGGGGATCCTACAATGAGCAGTTCTTC,CASRPWGSYNEQFF
TRBD1,TRBV30,TRBJ2-7,NA,TGTGCCTGGAAGGTGGGCAGGGGGTCTCTCGAGCAGTACTTC,CAWKVGRGSLEQYF
NA,TRBV6-4,TRBJ2-1,NA,TGTGCCAGCAGTCAAGAGGGGGTAGCGACGCAGTTCTTC,CASSQEGVATQFF
TRBD1,TRBV18,TRBJ2-7,few,TGTGCCAGCTCACCATTGGATCCGGGACAGGGGTGGGACGAGCAGTACTTC,CASSPLDPGQGWDEQYF
NA,TRBV29-1,TRBJ1-1,many,TGCAGCGTTGCACAGGGAAGGAACACTGAAGCTTTCTTT,CSVAQGRNTEAFF
TRBD1,TRBV20-1,TRBJ2-5,many,TGCAGTGCACGGACAGGGAAGGAGACCCAGTACTTC,CSARTGKETQYF
TRBD1,TRBV6-2/TRBV6-3,TRBJ1-5,many,TGTGCCAGCAGTTACCCGGGACAGGGGAATCGCAATCAGCCCCAGCATTTT,CASSYPGQGNRNQPQHF
TRBD2,TRBV6-5,TRBJ2-1,NA,TGTGCCAGCAGTTACTCGACTAGCGGCATATACAATGAGCAGTTCTTC,CASSYSTSGIYNEQFF
TRBD1,TRBV20-1,TRBJ1-5,NA,TGCAGTGCTACCCGGACAGGGAATCAGCCCCAGCATTTT,CSATRTGNQPQHF
TRBD2,TRBV6-2/TRBV6-3,TRBJ2-7,many,TGTGCCAGCCGGCTAGCGGGAGTCGACGAGCAGTACTTC,CASRLAGVDEQYF
NA,TRBV7-2,TRBJ2-5,many,TGTGCCAGCAGCTTAGAGTCCGCGACCCAGTACTTC,CASSLESATQYF
NA,TRBV5-1,TRBJ2-3,NA,TGCGCCAGCAGCTTATGGAGGGGCACAGATACGCAGTATTTT,CASSLWRGTDTQYF
TRBD2,TRBV6-2/TRBV6-3,TRBJ2-1,many,TGTGCCAGCAGCCGATCGCGGGAGAGGGTCAATGAGCAGTTCTTC,CASSRSRERVNEQFF
TRBD1,TRBV12-3/TRBV12-4,TRBJ2-5,many,TGTGCCAGCAGTACCTCCTTGGGGGACAGGGTAGAGACCCAGTACTTC,CASSTSLGDRVETQYF
NA,TRBV7-2,TRBJ1-2,many,TGTGCCAGCAGTCCGGCAGGGGCAAACTATGGCTACACCTTC,CASSPAGANYGYTF
NA,TRBV5-6,TRBJ1-5,many,TGTGCCAGCAGCTTCGCTCAGGGGCGCCTGCCCCAGCATTTT,CASSFAQGRLPQHF
TRBD2,TRBV20-1,TRBJ2-5,many,TGCAGTGCTGCGCGGGGAGCGGGGATTCAAGAGACCCAGTACTTC,CSAARGAGIQETQYF
TRBD1,TRBV30,TRBJ1-6,NA,TGTGCCTGGAGCTCGACAGGGACTTCACCCCTCCACTTT,CAWSSTGTSPLHF
TRBD2,TRBV12-3/TRBV12-4,TRBJ2-7,many,TGTGCCAGCACCCCCGGCGGCGGGAGCTCCTACGAGCAGTACTTC,CASTPGGGSSYEQYF
NA,TRBV5-6,TRBJ2-1,many,TGTGCCAGCAGTCGGGATTTCAATGAGCAGTTCTTC,CASSRDFNEQFF
TRBD2,TRBV5-5,TRBJ2-1,NA,TGTGCCAGCAGCTTAAGAAGTGGACTAGCGAGGAACAATGAGCAGTTCTTC,CASSLRSGLARNNEQFF
NA,TRBV20-1,TRBJ2-7,NA,TGCAGTGCTAGAGCCCCGGACTACGAGCAGTACTTC,CSARAPDYEQYF
TRBD1,TRBV2,TRBJ2-5,NA,TGTACCTGCAGTACCCGGATAATCGGGACAGGGGGAATGGAGACCCAGTACTTC,CTCSTRIIGTGGMETQYF
NA,TRBV15,TRBJ1-4,many,TGTGCCACCAGCAGAGATCCAGGGGCTAATGAAAAACTGTTTTTT,CATSRDPGANEKLFF